The rows below give T cell receptor beta chains drawn from one sample of a study of blood T cell repertoires in COVID-19. Generated by immunoSEQ multiplex PCR, the TCRdb table keeps only in-frame clones and is missing some. Seen here are about 40,000 clones, about 86% observed once, and the top ten hold more than 15%. The sample comprised peripheral blood. The receptors were sampled from a man aged 50 or older in a cohort sampled during active COVID-19. Each CDR3 is given without its conserved first and last residue. Clone sizes are given selectively: once, few, many, or a class where the clone is expanded.

V: TRBV19; size: .; J: TRBJ1-2; CDR3: ASSFRSTQIEYGYT
V: TRBV5-1; size: .; J: TRBJ2-3; CDR3: ASSRRGTATHTQY
V: TRBV14; size: .; J: TRBJ2-5; CDR3: ASRTGLAGTPD
V: TRBV5-1; size: .; J: TRBJ1-2; CDR3: ASSLYRESVGGYT
V: TRBV6-5; size: .; J: TRBJ1-4; CDR3: ASSLIATNEKLF
V: TRBV29-1; size: .; J: TRBJ1-2; CDR3: SVERGGDYGYT
V: TRBV2; size: once; J: TRBJ1-4; CDR3: ASVAGGDEKLF
V: TRBV12-3/TRBV12-4; size: .; J: TRBJ1-1; CDR3: ASCGGDSEAF
V: TRBV7-8; size: .; J: TRBJ2-3; CDR3: AAGLSTLTDTQY
V: TRBV29-1; size: .; J: TRBJ2-1; CDR3: SVTSANEQF
V: TRBV30; size: .; J: TRBJ2-5; CDR3: AWSIPRETQY
V: TRBV4-3; size: .; J: TRBJ1-5; CDR3: ASSQDRRHQPQH
V: TRBV2; size: .; J: TRBJ2-2; CDR3: ATGINTGELF
V: TRBV9; size: .; J: TRBJ2-1; CDR3: ASSVGGGGYNEQF
V: TRBV27; size: .; J: TRBJ1-3; CDR3: ASRGGPRGNTIY
V: TRBV7-6; size: .; J: TRBJ2-3; CDR3: ASSFGRGAGDTQY
V: TRBV6-5; size: .; J: TRBJ2-1; CDR3: ASSPGLPNNEQF
V: TRBV19; size: few; J: TRBJ2-1; CDR3: ASSITGWNEQF
V: TRBV24-1; size: .; J: TRBJ2-5; CDR3: ATSGPSQETQY
V: TRBV5-1; size: .; J: TRBJ2-2; CDR3: ASTRHRTNTGELF
V: TRBV10-1; size: .; J: TRBJ2-2; CDR3: ASSLGGTRTGELF
V: TRBV2; size: few; J: TRBJ2-5; CDR3: ASSGPAGGRETQY
V: TRBV5-6; size: .; J: TRBJ2-5; CDR3: ASSLVSSGRRTQY
V: TRBV9; size: .; J: TRBJ1-1; CDR3: ASSAVTGAMNTEAF
V: TRBV29-1; size: .; J: TRBJ2-7; CDR3: SVTGGVNYEQY
V: TRBV6-5; size: few; J: TRBJ1-1; CDR3: ASRKDRGFTEAF
V: TRBV18; size: .; J: TRBJ2-1; CDR3: ASSPRSGRNRNEQF
V: TRBV10-3; size: .; J: TRBJ1-2; CDR3: AIMDRDGYT
V: TRBV19; size: .; J: TRBJ1-1; CDR3: ASSGGQGAIEAF
V: TRBV4-1; size: .; J: TRBJ1-4; CDR3: ASSRGAGVLF
V: TRBV27; size: .; J: TRBJ2-1; CDR3: ASSLSGQGFYNEQF